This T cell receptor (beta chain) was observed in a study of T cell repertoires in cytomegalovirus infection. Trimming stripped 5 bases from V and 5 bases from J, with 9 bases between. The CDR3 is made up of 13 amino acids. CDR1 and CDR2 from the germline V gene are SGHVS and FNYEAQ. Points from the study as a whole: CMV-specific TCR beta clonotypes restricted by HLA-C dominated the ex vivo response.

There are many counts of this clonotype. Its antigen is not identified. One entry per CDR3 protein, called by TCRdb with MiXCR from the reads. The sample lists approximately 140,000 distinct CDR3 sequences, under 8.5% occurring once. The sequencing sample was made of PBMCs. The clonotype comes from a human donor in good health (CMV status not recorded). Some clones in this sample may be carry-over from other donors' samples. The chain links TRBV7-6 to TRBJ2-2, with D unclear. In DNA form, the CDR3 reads TGTGCCAGCAGCCAACAAACGACCGGGGAGCTGTTTTTT. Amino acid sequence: CASSQQTTGELFF.